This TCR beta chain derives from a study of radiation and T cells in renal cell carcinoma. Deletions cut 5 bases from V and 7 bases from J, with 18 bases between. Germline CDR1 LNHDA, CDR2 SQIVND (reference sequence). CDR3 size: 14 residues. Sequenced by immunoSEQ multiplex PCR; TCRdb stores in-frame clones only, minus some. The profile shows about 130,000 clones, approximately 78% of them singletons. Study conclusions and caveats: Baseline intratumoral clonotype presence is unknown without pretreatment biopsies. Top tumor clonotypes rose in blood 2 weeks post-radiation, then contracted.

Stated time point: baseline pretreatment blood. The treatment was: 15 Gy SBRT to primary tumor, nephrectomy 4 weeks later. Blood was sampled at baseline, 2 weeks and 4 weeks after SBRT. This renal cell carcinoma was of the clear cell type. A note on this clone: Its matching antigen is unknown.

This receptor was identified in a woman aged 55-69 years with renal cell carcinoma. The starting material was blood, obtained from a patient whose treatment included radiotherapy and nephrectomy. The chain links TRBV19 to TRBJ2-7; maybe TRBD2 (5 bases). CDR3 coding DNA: TGTGCCAGTAGTCAAACCGGCGGGTCAGGAGAGCAGTACTTC. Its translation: CASSQTGGSGEQYF.